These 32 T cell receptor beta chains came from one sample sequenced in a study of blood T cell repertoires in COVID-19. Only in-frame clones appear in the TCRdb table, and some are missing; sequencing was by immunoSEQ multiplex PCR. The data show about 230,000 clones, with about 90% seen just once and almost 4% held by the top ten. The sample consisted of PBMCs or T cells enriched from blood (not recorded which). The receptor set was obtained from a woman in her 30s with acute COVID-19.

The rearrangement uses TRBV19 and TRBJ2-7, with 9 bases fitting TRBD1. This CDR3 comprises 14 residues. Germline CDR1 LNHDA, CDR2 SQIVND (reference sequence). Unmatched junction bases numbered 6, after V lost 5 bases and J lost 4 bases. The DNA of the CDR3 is TGTGCCAGTAGTCTACGACAGGGGGGGTACGAGCAGTACTTC. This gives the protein CASSLRQGGYEQYF.

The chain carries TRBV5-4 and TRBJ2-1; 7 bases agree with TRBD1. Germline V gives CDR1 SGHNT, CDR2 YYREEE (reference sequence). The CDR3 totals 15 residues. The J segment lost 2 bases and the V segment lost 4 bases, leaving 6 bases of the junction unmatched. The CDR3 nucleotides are TGTGCCAGCAGCATACCGGGACAGCCCTACAATGAGCAGTTCTTC. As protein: CASSIPGQPYNEQFF.

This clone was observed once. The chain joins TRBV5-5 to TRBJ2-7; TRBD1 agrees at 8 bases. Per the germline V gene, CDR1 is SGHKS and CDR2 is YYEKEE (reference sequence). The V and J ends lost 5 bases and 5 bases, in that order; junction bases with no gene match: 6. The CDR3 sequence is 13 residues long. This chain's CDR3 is CASRFRGRDEQYF. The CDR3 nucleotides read TGTGCCAGCAGATTCAGGGGGCGGGACGAGCAGTACTTC.

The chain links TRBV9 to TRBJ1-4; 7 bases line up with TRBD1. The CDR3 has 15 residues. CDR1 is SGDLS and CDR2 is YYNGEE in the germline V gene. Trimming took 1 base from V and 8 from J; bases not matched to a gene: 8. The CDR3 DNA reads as TGTGCCAGCAGCGTAACGGGGACAGCTTGGGAAAAACTGTTTTTT. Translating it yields CASSVTGTAWEKLFF.

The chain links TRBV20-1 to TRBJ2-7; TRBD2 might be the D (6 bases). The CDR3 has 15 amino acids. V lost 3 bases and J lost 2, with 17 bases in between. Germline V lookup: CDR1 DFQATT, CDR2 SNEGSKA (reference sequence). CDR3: CSASLPGLPAYEQYF. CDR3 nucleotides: TGCAGTGCTAGTCTACCGGGACTCCCAGCCTACGAGCAGTACTTC.

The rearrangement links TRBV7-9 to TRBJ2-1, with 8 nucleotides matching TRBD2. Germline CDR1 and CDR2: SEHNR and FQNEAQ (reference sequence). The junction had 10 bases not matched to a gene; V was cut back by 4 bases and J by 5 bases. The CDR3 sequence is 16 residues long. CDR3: CASSWFSGGSNNEQFF. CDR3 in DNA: TGTGCCAGCAGCTGGTTTTCGGGGGGGAGCAACAATGAGCAGTTCTTC.

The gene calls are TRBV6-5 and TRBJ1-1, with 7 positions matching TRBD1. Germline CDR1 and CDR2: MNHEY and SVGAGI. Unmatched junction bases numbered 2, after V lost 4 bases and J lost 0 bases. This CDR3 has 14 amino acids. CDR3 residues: CASSSGGLNTEAFF. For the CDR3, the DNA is TGTGCCAGCAGTTCAGGGGGTCTGAACACTGAAGCTTTCTTT.

The CDR3 loop is CASSSQMLDYGYTF. CDR3 in DNA: TGTGCCAGCAGCTCACAGATGCTGGACTATGGCTACACCTTC. This sequence joins TRBV6-2 or TRBV6-3 and TRBJ1-2; D call uncertain. This CDR3 is built from 14 residues. Trimming took off 6 bases at V and 3 bases at J, with 14 bases between the two ends. Per germline, CDR1 MNHEY and CDR2 SVGEGT.

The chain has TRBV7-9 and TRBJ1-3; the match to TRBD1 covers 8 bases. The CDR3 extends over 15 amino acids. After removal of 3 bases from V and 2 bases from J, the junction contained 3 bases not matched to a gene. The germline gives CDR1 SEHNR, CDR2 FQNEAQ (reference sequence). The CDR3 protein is CASSLLQGAGNTIYF. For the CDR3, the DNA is TGTGCCAGCAGCTTGTTACAGGGGGCTGGAAACACCATATATTTT.

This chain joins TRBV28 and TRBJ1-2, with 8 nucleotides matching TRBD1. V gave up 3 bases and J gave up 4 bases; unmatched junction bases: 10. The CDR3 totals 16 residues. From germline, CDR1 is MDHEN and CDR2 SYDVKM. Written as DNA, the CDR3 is TGTGCCAGCAGTTTTGTCGCAGGGGGCTCAGTCTATGGCTACACCTTC. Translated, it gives CASSFVAGGSVYGYTF.

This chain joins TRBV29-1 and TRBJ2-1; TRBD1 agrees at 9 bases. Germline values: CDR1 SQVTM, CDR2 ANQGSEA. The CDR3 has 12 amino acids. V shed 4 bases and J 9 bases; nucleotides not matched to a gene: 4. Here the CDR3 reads CSVGQGEVEQFF. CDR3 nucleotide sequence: TGCAGCGTTGGACAGGGGGAAGTTGAGCAGTTCTTC.

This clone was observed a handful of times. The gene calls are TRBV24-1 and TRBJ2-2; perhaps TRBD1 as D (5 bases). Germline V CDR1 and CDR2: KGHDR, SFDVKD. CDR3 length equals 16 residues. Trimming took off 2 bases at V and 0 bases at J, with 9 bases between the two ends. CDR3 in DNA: TGTGCCACCAGTGATTCCACAGGTACGAACACCGGGGAGCTGTTTTTT. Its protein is CATSDSTGTNTGELFF.

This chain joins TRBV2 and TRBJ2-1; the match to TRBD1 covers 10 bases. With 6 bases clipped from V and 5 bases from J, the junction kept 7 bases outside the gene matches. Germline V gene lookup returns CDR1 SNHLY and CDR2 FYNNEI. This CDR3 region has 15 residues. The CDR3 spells CASRRQGASNNEQFF. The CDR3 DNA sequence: TGTGCCAGCAGGAGACAGGGGGCCTCTAACAATGAGCAGTTCTTC.

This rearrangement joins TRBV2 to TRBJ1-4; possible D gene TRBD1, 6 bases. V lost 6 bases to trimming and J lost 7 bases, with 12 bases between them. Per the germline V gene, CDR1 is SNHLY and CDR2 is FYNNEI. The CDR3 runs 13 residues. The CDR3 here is CASSYREIEKLFF. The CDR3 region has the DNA TGTGCCAGCAGCTACAGGGAAATTGAAAAACTGTTTTTT.

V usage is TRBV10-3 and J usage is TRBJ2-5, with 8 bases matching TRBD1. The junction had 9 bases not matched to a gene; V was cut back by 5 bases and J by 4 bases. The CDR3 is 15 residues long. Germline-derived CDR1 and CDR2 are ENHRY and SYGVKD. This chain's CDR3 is CAISSTGTGGETQYF. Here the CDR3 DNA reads TGTGCCATCAGTTCGACCGGGACAGGTGGAGAGACCCAGTACTTC.

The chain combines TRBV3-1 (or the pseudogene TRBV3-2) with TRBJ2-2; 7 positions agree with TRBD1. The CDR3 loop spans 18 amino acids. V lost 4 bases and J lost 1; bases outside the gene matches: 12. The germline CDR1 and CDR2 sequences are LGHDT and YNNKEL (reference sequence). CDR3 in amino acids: CASSRGIGQELNTGELFF. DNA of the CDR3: TGTGCCAGCAGCCGAGGCATCGGACAGGAGTTGAACACCGGGGAGCTGTTTTTT.

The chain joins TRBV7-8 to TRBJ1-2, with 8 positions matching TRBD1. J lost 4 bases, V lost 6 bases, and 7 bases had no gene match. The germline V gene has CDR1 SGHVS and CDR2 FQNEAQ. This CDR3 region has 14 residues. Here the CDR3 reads CASSLDRETYGYTF. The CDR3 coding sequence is TGTGCCAGCAGTCTGGACAGGGAGACCTATGGCTACACCTTC.

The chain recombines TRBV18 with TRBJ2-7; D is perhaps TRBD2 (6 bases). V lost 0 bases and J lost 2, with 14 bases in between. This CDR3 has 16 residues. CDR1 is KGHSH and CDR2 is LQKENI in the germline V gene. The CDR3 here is CASSPPTRRSPYEQYF. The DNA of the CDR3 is TGTGCCAGCTCACCACCGACTAGACGAAGCCCCTACGAGCAGTACTTC. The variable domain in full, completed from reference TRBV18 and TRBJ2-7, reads NAGVMQNPRHLVRRRGQEARLRCSPMKGHSHVYWYRQLPEEGLKFMVYLQKENIIDESGMPKERFSAEFPKEGPSILRIQQVVRGDSAAYFCASSPPTRRSPYEQYFGPGTRLTVT.

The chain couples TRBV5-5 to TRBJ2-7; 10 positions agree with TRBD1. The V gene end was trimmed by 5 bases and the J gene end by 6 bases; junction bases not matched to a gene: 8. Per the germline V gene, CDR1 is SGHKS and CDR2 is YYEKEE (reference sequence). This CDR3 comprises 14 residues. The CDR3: CASSPGQGYFEQYF. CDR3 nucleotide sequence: TGTGCCAGCAGTCCGGGACAGGGGTATTTCGAGCAGTACTTC. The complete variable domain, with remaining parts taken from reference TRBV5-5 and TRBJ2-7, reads DAGVTQSPTHLIKTRGQQVTLRCSPISGHKSVSWYQQVLGQGPQFIFQYYEKEERGRGNFPDRFSARQFPNYSSELNVNALLLGDSALYLCASSPGQGYFEQYFGPGTRLTVT.

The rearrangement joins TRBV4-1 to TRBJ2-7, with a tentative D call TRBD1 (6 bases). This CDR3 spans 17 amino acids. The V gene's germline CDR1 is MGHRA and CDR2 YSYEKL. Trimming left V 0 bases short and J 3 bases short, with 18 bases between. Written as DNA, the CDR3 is TGCGCCAGCAGCCAAGACAGGGGCCAGTACCAACGCTACGAGCAGTACTTC. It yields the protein CASSQDRGQYQRYEQYF.

The CDR3 reads CASTATGYADTGELFF. In nucleotides, the CDR3 is TGTGCCAGCACAGCTACAGGGTACGCGGACACCGGGGAGCTGTTTTTT. The chain has TRBV18 and TRBJ2-2; weak D call: TRBD1 (6 bases). V shed 8 bases and J shed 3 bases, with 19 bases lying between them. CDR1 KGHSH and CDR2 LQKENI come from the germline V gene. The CDR3 sequence is 16 residues long.

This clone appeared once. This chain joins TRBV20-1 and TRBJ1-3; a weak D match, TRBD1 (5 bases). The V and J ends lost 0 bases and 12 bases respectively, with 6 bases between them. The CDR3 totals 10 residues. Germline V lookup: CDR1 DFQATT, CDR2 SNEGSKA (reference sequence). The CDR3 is CSAREDNIYF. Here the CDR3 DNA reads TGCAGTGCTAGAGAGGACAACATATATTTT.

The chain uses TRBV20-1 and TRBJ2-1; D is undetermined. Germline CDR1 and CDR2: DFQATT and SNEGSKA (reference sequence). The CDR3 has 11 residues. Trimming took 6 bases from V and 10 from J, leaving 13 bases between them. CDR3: CSAERSPEQFF. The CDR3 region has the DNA TGCAGTGCGGAAAGGAGTCCGGAGCAGTTCTTC.

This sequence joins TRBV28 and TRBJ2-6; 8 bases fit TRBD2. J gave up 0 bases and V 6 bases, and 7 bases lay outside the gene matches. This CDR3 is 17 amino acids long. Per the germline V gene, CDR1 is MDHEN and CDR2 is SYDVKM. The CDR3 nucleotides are TGTGCCAGCAGCCCAGCGGGGGCCTTCTCTGGGGCCAACGTCCTGACTTTC. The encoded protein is CASSPAGAFSGANVLTF.

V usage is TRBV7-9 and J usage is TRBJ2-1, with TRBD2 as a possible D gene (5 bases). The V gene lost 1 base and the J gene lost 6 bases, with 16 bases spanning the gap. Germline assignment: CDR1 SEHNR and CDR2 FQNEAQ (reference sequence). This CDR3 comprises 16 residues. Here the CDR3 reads CASSLVEILAGNEQFF. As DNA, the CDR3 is TGTGCCAGCAGCTTAGTTGAGATCCTAGCTGGCAATGAGCAGTTCTTC.

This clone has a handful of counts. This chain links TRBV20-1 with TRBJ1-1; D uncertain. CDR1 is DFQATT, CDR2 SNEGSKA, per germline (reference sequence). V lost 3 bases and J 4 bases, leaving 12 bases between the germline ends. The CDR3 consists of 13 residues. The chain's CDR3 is CSASRSEGTEAFF. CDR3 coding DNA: TGCAGTGCTAGTCGTTCGGAGGGCACTGAAGCTTTCTTT.

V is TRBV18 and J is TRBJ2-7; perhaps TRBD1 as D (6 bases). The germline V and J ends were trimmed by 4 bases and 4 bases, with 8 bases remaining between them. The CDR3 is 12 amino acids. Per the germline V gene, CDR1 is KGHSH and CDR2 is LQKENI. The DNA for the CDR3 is TGTGCCAGCTCACTCGGACAGTACGAGCAGTACTTC. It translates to CASSLGQYEQYF.

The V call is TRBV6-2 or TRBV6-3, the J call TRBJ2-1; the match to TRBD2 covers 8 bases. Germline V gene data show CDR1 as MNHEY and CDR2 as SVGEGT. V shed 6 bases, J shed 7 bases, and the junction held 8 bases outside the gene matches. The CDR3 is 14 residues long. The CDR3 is CASSRPGTRNEQFF. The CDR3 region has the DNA TGTGCCAGCAGCCGCCCCGGGACTAGGAATGAGCAGTTCTTC.

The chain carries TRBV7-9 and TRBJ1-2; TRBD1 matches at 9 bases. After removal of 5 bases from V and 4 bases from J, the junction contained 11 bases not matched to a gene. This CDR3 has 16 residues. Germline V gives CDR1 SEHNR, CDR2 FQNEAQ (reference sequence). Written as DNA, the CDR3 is TGTGCCAGCAGCATTTGGACAGGGGAGGGGAGCTATGGCTACACCTTC. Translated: CASSIWTGEGSYGYTF.

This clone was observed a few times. The CDR3 region is CASSLDPVDQPQHF. CDR3 DNA sequence: TGTGCCAGCAGCTTAGATCCGGTCGATCAGCCCCAGCATTTT. The chain uses TRBV7-8 and TRBJ1-5; D remains ambiguous. V was clipped by 1 base and J by 5 bases, with 9 bases between them. Germline lookup yields CDR1 SGHVS and CDR2 FQNEAQ. This CDR3 has 14 amino acids.

The CDR3 protein is CASSLALASGSSYNEQFF. The CDR3 DNA reads TGTGCCAGCAGCTTAGCCCTAGCTTCGGGGAGCTCCTACAATGAGCAGTTCTTC. V gene TRBV7-8 combines with J gene TRBJ2-1, with D tentatively TRBD2 (5 bases). Trimming took 0 bases from V and 0 from J, leaving 15 bases between them. Germline V gives CDR1 SGHVS, CDR2 FQNEAQ. This CDR3 is 18 amino acids long.

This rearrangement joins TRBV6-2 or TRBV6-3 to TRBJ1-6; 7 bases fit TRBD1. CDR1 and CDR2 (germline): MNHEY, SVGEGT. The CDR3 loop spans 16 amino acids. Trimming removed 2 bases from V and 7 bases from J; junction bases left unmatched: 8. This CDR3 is CASSYDRDRMNSPLHF. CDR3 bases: TGTGCCAGCAGTTACGATCGGGACAGAATGAATTCACCCCTCCACTTT.